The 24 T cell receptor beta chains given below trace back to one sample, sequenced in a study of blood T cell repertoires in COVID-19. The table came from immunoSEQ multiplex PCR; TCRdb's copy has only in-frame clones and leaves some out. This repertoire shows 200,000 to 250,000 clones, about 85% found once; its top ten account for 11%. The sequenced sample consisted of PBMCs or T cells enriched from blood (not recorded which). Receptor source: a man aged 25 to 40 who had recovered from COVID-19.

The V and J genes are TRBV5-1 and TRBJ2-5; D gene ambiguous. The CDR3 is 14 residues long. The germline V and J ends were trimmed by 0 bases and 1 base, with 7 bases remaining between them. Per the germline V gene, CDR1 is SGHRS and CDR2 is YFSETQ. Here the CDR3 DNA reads TGCGCCAGCAGCTTGGCAGGATTCCAAGAGACCCAGTACTTC. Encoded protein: CASSLAGFQETQYF. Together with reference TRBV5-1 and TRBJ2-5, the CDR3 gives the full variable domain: KAGVTQTPRYLIKTRGQQVTLSCSPISGHRSVSWYQQTPGQGLQFLFEYFSETQRNKGNFPGRFSGRQFSNSRSEMNVSTLELGDSALYLCASSLAGFQETQYFGPGTRLLVL.

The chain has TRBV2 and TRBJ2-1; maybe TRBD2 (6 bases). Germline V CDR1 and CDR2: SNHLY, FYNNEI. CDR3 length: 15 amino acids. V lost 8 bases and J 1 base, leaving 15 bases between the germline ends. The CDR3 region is CASGIRSGSYNEQFF. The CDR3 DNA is TGTGCCAGCGGAATACGTAGCGGATCCTACAATGAGCAGTTCTTC.

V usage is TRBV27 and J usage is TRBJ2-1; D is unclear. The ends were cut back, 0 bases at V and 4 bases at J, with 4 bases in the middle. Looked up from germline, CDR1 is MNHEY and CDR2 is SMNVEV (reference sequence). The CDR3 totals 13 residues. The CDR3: CASSLSRYNEQFF. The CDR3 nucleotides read TGTGCCAGCAGTTTATCCAGATACAATGAGCAGTTCTTC.

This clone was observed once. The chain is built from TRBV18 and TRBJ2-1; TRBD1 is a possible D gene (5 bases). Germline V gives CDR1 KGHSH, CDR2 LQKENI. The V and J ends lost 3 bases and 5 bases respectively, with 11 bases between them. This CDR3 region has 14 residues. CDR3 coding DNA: TGTGCCAGCTCACCGCAACAGGAGAACAATGAGCAGTTCTTC. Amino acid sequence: CASSPQQENNEQFF.

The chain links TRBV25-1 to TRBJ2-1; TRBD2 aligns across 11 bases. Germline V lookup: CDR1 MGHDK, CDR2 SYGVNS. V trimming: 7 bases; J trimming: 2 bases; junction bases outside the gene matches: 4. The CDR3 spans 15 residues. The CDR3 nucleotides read TGTGCCAGCACACGTAGCGGGGGGGCCTACAATGAGCAGTTCTTC. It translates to CASTRSGGAYNEQFF.

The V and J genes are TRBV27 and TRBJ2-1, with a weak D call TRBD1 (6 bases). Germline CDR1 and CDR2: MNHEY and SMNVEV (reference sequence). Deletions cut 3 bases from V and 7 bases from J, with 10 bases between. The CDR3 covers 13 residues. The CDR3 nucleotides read TGTGCCAGCAGTTTCACAGGGCGGAATGAGCAGTTCTTC. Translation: CASSFTGRNEQFF.

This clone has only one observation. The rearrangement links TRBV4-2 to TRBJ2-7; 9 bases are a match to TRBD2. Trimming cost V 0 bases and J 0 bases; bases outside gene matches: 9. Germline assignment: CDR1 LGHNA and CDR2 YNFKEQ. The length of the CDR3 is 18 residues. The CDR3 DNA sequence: TGTGCCAGCAGCCAAGATCGGCCTAGCGGGACCATCTCCTACGAGCAGTACTTC. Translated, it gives CASSQDRPSGTISYEQYF.

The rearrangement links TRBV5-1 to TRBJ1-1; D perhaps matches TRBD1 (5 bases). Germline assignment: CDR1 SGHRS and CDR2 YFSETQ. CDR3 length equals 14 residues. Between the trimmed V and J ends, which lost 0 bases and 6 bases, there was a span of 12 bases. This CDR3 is CASSLDYGGAEAFF. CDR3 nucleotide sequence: TGCGCCAGCAGCTTGGATTATGGGGGGGCTGAAGCTTTCTTT.

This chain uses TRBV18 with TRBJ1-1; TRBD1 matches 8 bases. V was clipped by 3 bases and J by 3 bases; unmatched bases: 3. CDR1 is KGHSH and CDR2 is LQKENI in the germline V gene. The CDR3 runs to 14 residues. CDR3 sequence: CASSPRQGYTEAFF. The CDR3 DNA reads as TGTGCCAGCTCACCTCGACAGGGGTACACTGAAGCTTTCTTT. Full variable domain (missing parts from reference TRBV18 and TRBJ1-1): NAGVMQNPRHLVRRRGQEARLRCSPMKGHSHVYWYRQLPEEGLKFMVYLQKENIIDESGMPKERFSAEFPKEGPSILRIQQVVRGDSAAYFCASSPRQGYTEAFFGQGTRLTVV.

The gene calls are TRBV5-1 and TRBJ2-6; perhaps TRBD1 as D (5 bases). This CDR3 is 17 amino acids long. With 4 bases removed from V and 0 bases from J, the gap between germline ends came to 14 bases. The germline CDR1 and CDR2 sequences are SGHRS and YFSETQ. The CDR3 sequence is CASSIDSPDSGANVLTF. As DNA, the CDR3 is TGCGCCAGCAGCATCGACAGCCCGGACTCTGGGGCCAACGTCCTGACTTTC.

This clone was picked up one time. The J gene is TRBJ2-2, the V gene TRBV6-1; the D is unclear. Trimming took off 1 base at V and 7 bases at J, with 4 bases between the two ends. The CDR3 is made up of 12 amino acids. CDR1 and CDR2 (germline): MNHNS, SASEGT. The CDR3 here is CASSEVNGELFF. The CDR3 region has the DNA TGTGCCAGCAGTGAAGTCAACGGGGAGCTGTTTTTT.

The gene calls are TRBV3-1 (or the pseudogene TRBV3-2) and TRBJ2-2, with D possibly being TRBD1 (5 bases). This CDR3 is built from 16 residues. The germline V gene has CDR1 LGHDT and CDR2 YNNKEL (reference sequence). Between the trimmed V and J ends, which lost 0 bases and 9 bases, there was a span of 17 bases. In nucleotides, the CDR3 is TGTGCCAGCAGCCAAGATCGGCCGCAGGGTGTACGGGAGCTGTTTTTT. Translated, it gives CASSQDRPQGVRELFF.

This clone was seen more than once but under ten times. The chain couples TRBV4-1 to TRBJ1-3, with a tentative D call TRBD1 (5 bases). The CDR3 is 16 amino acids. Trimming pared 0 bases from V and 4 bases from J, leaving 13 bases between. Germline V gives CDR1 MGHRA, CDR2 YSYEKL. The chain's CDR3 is CASSQDPVGGGNTIYF. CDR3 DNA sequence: TGCGCCAGCAGCCAAGATCCCGTCGGGGGGGGAAACACCATATATTTT.

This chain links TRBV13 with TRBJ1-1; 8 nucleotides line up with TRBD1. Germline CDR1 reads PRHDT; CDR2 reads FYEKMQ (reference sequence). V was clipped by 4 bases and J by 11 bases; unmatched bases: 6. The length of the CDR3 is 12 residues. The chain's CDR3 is CASSSRQGRAFF. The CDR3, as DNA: TGTGCCAGCAGCTCGCGACAGGGGAGGGCTTTCTTT. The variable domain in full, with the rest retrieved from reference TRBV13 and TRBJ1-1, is AAGVIQSPRHLIKEKRETATLKCYPIPRHDTVYWYQQGPGQDPQFLISFYEKMQSDKGSIPDRFSAQQFSDYHSELNMSSLELGDSALYFCASSSRQGRAFFGQGTRLTVV.

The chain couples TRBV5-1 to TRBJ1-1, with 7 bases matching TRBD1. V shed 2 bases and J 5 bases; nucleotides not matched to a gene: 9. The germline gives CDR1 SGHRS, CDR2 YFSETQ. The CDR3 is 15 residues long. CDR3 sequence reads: CASSFSDRDGTEAFF. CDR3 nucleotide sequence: TGCGCCAGCAGCTTCTCCGACAGGGATGGGACTGAAGCTTTCTTT. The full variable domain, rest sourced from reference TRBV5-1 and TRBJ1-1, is KAGVTQTPRYLIKTRGQQVTLSCSPISGHRSVSWYQQTPGQGLQFLFEYFSETQRNKGNFPGRFSGRQFSNSRSEMNVSTLELGDSALYLCASSFSDRDGTEAFFGQGTRLTVV.

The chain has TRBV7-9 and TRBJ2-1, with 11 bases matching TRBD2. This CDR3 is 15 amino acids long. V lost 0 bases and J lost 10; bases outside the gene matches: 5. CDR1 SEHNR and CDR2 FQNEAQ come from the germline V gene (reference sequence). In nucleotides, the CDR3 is TGTGCCAGCAGCTTAGCACTAGCGGGGGCCATGGAGCAGTTCTTC. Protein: CASSLALAGAMEQFF.

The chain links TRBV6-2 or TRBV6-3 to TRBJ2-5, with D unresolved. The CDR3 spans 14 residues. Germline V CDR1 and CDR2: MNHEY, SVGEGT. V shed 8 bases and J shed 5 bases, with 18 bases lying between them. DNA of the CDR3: TGTGCCAGCCGTTCCCCTGGCGTCGGGGAGACCCAGTACTTC. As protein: CASRSPGVGETQYF.

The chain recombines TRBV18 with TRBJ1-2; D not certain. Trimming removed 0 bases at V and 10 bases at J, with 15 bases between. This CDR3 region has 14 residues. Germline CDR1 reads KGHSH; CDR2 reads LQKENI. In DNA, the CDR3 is TGTGCCAGCTCACCACCGGGCAGGTCGGCCGACTACACCTTC. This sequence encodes CASSPPGRSADYTF.

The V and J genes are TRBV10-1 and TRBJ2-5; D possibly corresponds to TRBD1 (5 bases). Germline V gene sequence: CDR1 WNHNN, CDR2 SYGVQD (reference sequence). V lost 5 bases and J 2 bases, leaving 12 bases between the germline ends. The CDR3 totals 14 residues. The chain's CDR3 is CASSRRQPQETQYF. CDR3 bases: TGCGCCAGCAGTCGTCGACAGCCACAAGAGACCCAGTACTTC.

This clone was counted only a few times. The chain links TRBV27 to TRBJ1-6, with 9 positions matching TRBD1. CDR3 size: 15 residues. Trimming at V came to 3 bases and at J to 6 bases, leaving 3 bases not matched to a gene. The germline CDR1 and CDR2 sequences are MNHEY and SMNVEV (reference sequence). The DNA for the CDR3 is TGTGCCAGCAGTTTGGGGACAGGGTCTAATTCACCCCTCCACTTT. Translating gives CASSLGTGSNSPLHF.

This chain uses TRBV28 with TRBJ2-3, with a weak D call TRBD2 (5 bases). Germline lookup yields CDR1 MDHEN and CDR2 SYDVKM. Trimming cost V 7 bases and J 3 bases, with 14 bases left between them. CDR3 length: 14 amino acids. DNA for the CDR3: TGTGCCAGCACCCTCTATCCGGGGACAGATACGCAGTATTTT. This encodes CASTLYPGTDTQYF.

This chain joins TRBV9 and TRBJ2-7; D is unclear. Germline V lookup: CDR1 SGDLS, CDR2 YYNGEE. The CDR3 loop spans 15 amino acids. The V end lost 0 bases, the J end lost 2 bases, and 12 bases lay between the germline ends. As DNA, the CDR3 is TGTGCCAGCAGCGTAGGGTTGGTTTACACCTACGAGCAGTACTTC. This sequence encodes CASSVGLVYTYEQYF.

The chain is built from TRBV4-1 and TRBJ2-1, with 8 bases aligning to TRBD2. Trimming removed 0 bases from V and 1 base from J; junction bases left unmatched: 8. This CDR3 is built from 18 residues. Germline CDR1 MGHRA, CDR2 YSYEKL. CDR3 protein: CASSQDGSGMVSYNEQFF. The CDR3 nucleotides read TGCGCCAGCAGCCAAGATGGTAGCGGGATGGTTTCCTACAATGAGCAGTTCTTC.

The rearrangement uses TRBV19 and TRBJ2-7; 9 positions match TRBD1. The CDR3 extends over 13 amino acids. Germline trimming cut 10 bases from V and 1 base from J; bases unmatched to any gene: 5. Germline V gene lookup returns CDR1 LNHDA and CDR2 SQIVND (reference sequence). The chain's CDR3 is CATGTGKSYEQYF. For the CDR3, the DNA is TGTGCCACCGGGACAGGGAAGTCCTACGAGCAGTACTTC.